These 30 T cell receptor beta chains were all obtained from the same sample, sequenced in a study of identical twins. MiXCR, applied by TCRdb to the 5' RACE reads, yields one record per CDR3 protein. Seen here are around 220,000 distinct CDR3 sequences, under 12% observed once, and the top ten hold less than 12%. Sequencing used memory T cells sorted from blood. These receptors were taken from a man aged 50 or older in good health.

The chain recombines TRBV24-1 with TRBJ1-1; the D gene is possibly TRBD1 (5 bases). Trimming left V 4 bases short and J 1 base short, with 9 bases between. The CDR3 runs 14 residues. Germline V gene data show CDR1 as KGHDR and CDR2 as SFDVKD. For the CDR3, the DNA is TGTGCCACCAGTGAGGGGGGTAGGAACACTGAAGCTTTCTTT. It specifies CATSEGGRNTEAFF.

The chain uses TRBV27 and TRBJ2-4; D not resolved. Between the trimmed V and J ends, which lost 5 bases and 0 bases, there was a span of 14 bases. Germline-derived CDR1 and CDR2 are MNHEY and SMNVEV (reference sequence). This CDR3 region has 16 residues. The CDR3 loop is CASSLPDTPAKNIQYF. CDR3 sequence (DNA): TGTGCCAGCAGTCTGCCCGACACCCCAGCCAAAAACATTCAGTACTTC.

The genes are TRBV6-5 and TRBJ1-1, with a weak D call TRBD1 (6 bases). Germline lookup yields CDR1 MNHEY and CDR2 SVGAGI. CDR3 length equals 13 residues. V lost 2 bases and J 10 bases, leaving 14 bases between the germline ends. CDR3 sequence reads: CASSYGGRMGAFF. CDR3 sequence (DNA): TGTGCCAGCAGTTACGGGGGGCGGATGGGAGCTTTCTTT.

This clonotype turned up a few times. J is TRBJ2-1 and V is TRBV18, with D maybe TRBD1 (5 bases). Trimming took off 1 base at V and 2 bases at J, with 9 bases between the two ends. The CDR3 loop spans 15 amino acids. Germline V gene data show CDR1 as KGHSH and CDR2 as LQKENI. CDR3: CASSPLAGTYNEQFF. The CDR3 nucleotides read TGTGCCAGCTCACCACTAGCAGGGACCTACAATGAGCAGTTCTTC.

The CDR3, as DNA: TGTGCCAGCAGCGGGACTACTTTGGGGACAGATACGCAGTATTTT. This encodes CASSGTTLGTDTQYF. The rearrangement uses TRBV2 and TRBJ2-3; 7 positions agree with TRBD2. This CDR3 is built from 15 residues. From germline, CDR1 is SNHLY and CDR2 FYNNEI. V trimming: 6 bases; J trimming: 3 bases; junction bases outside the gene matches: 9.

This clonotype was counted many times. V is TRBV7-2 and J is TRBJ1-2, with 7 bases that match TRBD1. Per germline, CDR1 SGHTA and CDR2 FQGNSA. After removal of 5 bases from V and 4 bases from J, the junction contained 10 bases not matched to a gene. CDR3 size: 15 residues. CDR3 region: CASSLWDSGTYGYTF. The CDR3 DNA reads TGTGCCAGCAGCCTTTGGGACAGTGGAACCTATGGCTACACCTTC.

This clonotype occurred many times. The chain uses TRBV9 and TRBJ2-2; possibly TRBD1 or TRBD2 for D (6 bases each). Germline CDR1 reads SGDLS; CDR2 reads YYNGEE. The CDR3 sequence is 16 residues long. Trimming took 4 bases from V and 4 from J, leaving 17 bases between them. The CDR3 nucleotides are TGTGCCAGCAGCCCTAGGGGGGTTTTGAGCACCGGGGAGCTGTTTTTT. This encodes CASSPRGVLSTGELFF.

In this sample, this clonotype turned up many times. The chain combines TRBV24-1 with TRBJ2-1; D is perhaps TRBD1 (5 bases). The CDR3 totals 15 residues. V lost 4 bases and J 2 bases, leaving 11 bases between the germline ends. CDR1 and CDR2 from the germline V gene are KGHDR and SFDVKD. The CDR3 region is CATSDRDIPYNEQFF. CDR3 in DNA: TGTGCCACCAGTGACAGGGATATACCCTACAATGAGCAGTTCTTC.

This clonotype has ten or more counts. The J gene is TRBJ1-5, the V gene TRBV12-3 or TRBV12-4; 7 nucleotides match TRBD1. This CDR3 has 14 amino acids. J lost 3 bases, V lost 6 bases, and 5 bases had no gene match. The CDR3 loop reads CASSQGQPNQPQHF. The CDR3 DNA reads TGTGCCAGCAGCCAGGGACAGCCCAATCAGCCCCAGCATTTT.

This clonotype has a handful of counts. The rearrangement uses TRBV3-1 and TRBJ1-5; D gene uncertain. V lost 2 bases and J lost 3, with 5 bases in between. Germline-derived CDR1 and CDR2 are LGHDT and YNNKEL (reference sequence). CDR3 length equals 13 residues. The CDR3 DNA reads TGTGCCAGCAGCCAATTCGACAATCAGCCCCAGCATTTT. This gives the protein CASSQFDNQPQHF.

This clonotype was recorded at least ten times. V and J are TRBV28 and TRBJ2-7; tentative D call: TRBD2 (6 bases). V dropped 7 bases and J dropped 1 base, with 14 bases sitting between them. Germline V CDR1 and CDR2: MDHEN, SYDVKM. CDR3 length: 14 amino acids. For the CDR3, the DNA is TGTGCCAGCAAATTCGGGACTTTTTCCTACGAGCAGTACTTC. It is translated as CASKFGTFSYEQYF.

The sample holds a few counts of this clonotype. This CDR3 reads CASSRASEAFF. CDR3 DNA sequence: TGTGCCAGCAGCCGAGCTTCTGAAGCTTTCTTT. The chain recombines TRBV14 with TRBJ1-1, with D unclear. With 4 bases removed from V and 6 bases from J, the gap between germline ends came to 6 bases. This CDR3 region has 11 residues. The germline V gene has CDR1 SGHDN and CDR2 FVKESK.

A few counts support this clonotype. This chain links TRBV3-1 with TRBJ1-2; the D gene is possibly TRBD1 (6 bases). The germline V gene encodes CDR1 LGHDT and CDR2 YNNKEL (reference sequence). The CDR3 loop spans 16 amino acids. The V gene lost 4 bases and the J gene lost 6 bases, with 21 bases spanning the gap. The CDR3 region is CASSPELAGTSNGYTF. The CDR3 DNA follows: TGTGCCAGCAGCCCGGAGCTCGCCGGGACATCCAATGGCTACACCTTC.

This clonotype was seen a handful of times. This chain connects TRBV5-6 to TRBJ1-2; weak D call: TRBD1 (6 bases). V gave up 4 bases and J gave up 3 bases, with 10 bases separating them. This CDR3 comprises 13 residues. From germline, CDR1 is SGHDT and CDR2 YYEEEE. The CDR3 loop is CASSQRQDYGYTF. Here the CDR3 DNA reads TGTGCCAGCAGCCAAAGACAGGACTATGGCTACACCTTC.

V gene TRBV20-1 combines with J gene TRBJ2-7; 12 bases are a match to TRBD1. V dropped 6 bases and J dropped 3; count of bases not matched to a gene: 6. The CDR3 runs 14 residues. Looked up from germline, CDR1 is DFQATT and CDR2 is SNEGSKA (reference sequence). In nucleotides, the CDR3 is TGCAGTGCGACCGGGACAGGGGGCCACTACGAGCAGTACTTC. Residues: CSATGTGGHYEQYF.

The sample holds a few counts of this clonotype. The gene calls are TRBV6-5 and TRBJ2-3, with 8 bases lining up with TRBD2. With 0 bases clipped from V and 1 base from J, the junction kept 3 bases outside the gene matches. The CDR3 length is 16 residues. Per germline, CDR1 MNHEY and CDR2 SVGAGI. The CDR3 protein is CASSYSISGGTDTQYF. CDR3 DNA sequence: TGTGCCAGCAGTTACTCTATTAGCGGGGGCACAGATACGCAGTATTTT.

This sequence joins TRBV10-3 and TRBJ2-1; D remains ambiguous. Trimming removed 0 bases at V and 7 bases at J, with 4 bases between. Germline loops: CDR1 ENHRY, CDR2 SYGVKD. This CDR3 region has 12 residues. CDR3 DNA sequence: TGTGCCATCAGTGAGTCTCGAAATGAGCAGTTCTTC. This gives the protein CAISESRNEQFF.

The V gene is TRBV28, the J gene TRBJ2-7; D could derive from TRBD1 or TRBD2 (6 bases each). This CDR3 region has 17 residues. Trimming took off 4 bases at V and 0 bases at J, with 19 bases between the two ends. CDR1 and CDR2 from the germline V gene are MDHEN and SYDVKM. CDR3 bases: TGTGCCAGCAGTTCTATCGAGGGGGGCCTGAGCTCCTACGAGCAGTACTTC. Amino acids: CASSSIEGGLSSYEQYF.

As regards this clonotype: This could be a read error, since a much larger clone is one nucleotide away. The rearrangement uses TRBV3-1 and TRBJ2-5, with D uncertain. Germline V gene lookup returns CDR1 LGHDT and CDR2 YNNKEL (reference sequence). The CDR3 extends over 16 amino acids. The CDR3 region is CASSNNPTVTQKTQYF. The CDR3 nucleotides read TGTGCCAGCAGCAACAACCCAACTGTGACCCAAAAGACCCAGTACTTC.

This clonotype occurred a few times. The V call is TRBV6-2 or TRBV6-3, the J call TRBJ1-2, with TRBD1 identical over 7 bases. This CDR3 has 13 amino acids. V was clipped by 2 bases and J by 7 bases; unmatched bases: 4. Germline V gives CDR1 MNHEY, CDR2 SVGEGT. The DNA for the CDR3 is TGTGCCAGCAGTTACGGACAGGTCGGTGGCTACACCTTC. It codes for CASSYGQVGGYTF.

There are many counts of this clonotype. V usage is TRBV4-1 and J usage is TRBJ2-2; D is perhaps TRBD1 or TRBD2 (6 bases each). Looked up from germline, CDR1 is MGHRA and CDR2 is YSYEKL. The ends were cut back, 3 bases at V and 4 bases at J, with 12 bases in the middle. There are 15 residues in the CDR3. The CDR3 nucleotides read TGCGCCAGCAGCCATATACAGGGAGGCACCGGGGAGCTGTTTTTT. This codes for CASSHIQGGTGELFF.

In its sample, this clonotype was seen many times. The chain uses TRBV20-1 and TRBJ1-2; D is perhaps TRBD1 (6 bases). Germline CDR1 DFQATT, CDR2 SNEGSKA (reference sequence). The germline V and J ends were trimmed by 6 bases and 8 bases, with 22 bases remaining between them. CDR3 length: 14 residues. In DNA, the CDR3 is TGCAGTGCGAGCCTTTCTCGGACAGCAATGGGCTACACCTTC. Protein: CSASLSRTAMGYTF.

This clonotype has a count of ten or more. The chain joins TRBV18 to TRBJ2-1, with no clear D. From germline, CDR1 is KGHSH and CDR2 LQKENI. This CDR3 is built from 13 residues. The V gene lost 2 bases and the J gene lost 8 bases, with 10 bases spanning the gap. For the CDR3, the DNA is TGTGCCAGCTCACCAAATTGGGCTGATGAGCAGTTCTTC. It is translated as CASSPNWADEQFF.

This clonotype was seen only a few times. The CDR3 DNA is TGTGCCAGCTCACCACCTAGTTTGGGCGATACGCAGTATTTT. Translated, it gives CASSPPSLGDTQYF. The chain uses TRBV18 and TRBJ2-3; D is undetermined. The V gene lost 0 bases and the J gene lost 6 bases, with 10 bases spanning the gap. Germline V lookup: CDR1 KGHSH, CDR2 LQKENI. The CDR3 is made up of 14 amino acids.

This clonotype was found many times. The V and J genes are TRBV28 and TRBJ2-4; no definite D call. From germline, CDR1 is MDHEN and CDR2 SYDVKM. V was trimmed by 8 bases and J by 0 bases, leaving 11 bases between them. There are 14 residues in the CDR3. The CDR3 reads CASGGDAAKNIQYF. Here the CDR3 DNA reads TGTGCCAGCGGCGGAGATGCAGCCAAAAACATTCAGTACTTC.

There are a few counts of this clonotype. This chain uses TRBV27 with TRBJ2-7; 7 nucleotides match TRBD2. The CDR3 length is 15 residues. V shed 6 bases, J shed 3 bases, and the junction held 11 bases outside the gene matches. CDR1 MNHEY and CDR2 SMNVEV come from the germline V gene (reference sequence). The CDR3 is CASSKASGAYYEQYF. For the CDR3, the DNA is TGTGCCAGCAGCAAAGCTAGCGGAGCTTACTACGAGCAGTACTTC.

The chain employs TRBV6-5 and TRBJ2-1; TRBD1 aligns across 10 bases. The V segment lost 5 bases and the J segment 4 bases; nucleotides outside the gene matches: 5. The germline V gene has CDR1 MNHEY and CDR2 SVGAGI. The CDR3 has 15 amino acids. The CDR3 region has the DNA TGTGCCAGCAGTAACGGACAGGGGGGTTACAATGAGCAGTTCTTC. This sequence encodes CASSNGQGGYNEQFF.

This clonotype came up many times. V and J are TRBV6-5 and TRBJ2-3; 12 positions match TRBD2. Trimming cost V 6 bases and J 5 bases; bases outside gene matches: 6. Germline V lookup: CDR1 MNHEY, CDR2 SVGAGI. The CDR3 is made up of 15 amino acids. The CDR3 here is CASRLLAGGEDTQYF. DNA for the CDR3: TGTGCCAGCAGGTTACTAGCGGGGGGAGAAGATACGCAGTATTTT.

In this sample, this clonotype turned up many times. The V gene is TRBV4-3, the J gene TRBJ1-3; D not certain. Trimming took 1 base from V and 5 from J, leaving 6 bases between them. Germline lookup yields CDR1 LGHNA and CDR2 YSLEER. This CDR3 has 13 residues. Here the CDR3 reads CASSQARRNTIYF. CDR3 coding DNA: TGCGCCAGCAGCCAAGCCCGCAGAAACACCATATATTTT.

The chain uses TRBV4-3 and TRBJ2-7; D may be TRBD1 or TRBD2 (5 bases each). V shed 0 bases and J shed 5 bases, with 17 bases lying between them. Germline V gene sequence: CDR1 LGHNA, CDR2 YSLEER. This CDR3 has 16 residues. The CDR3 nucleotides are TGCGCCAGCAGCCAAGATACGGGACGCCTGGCGCACGAGCAGTACTTC. It is translated as CASSQDTGRLAHEQYF.